This entry lists 30 T cell receptor beta chains sequenced from one sample in a study of early T cells in non-severe SARS-CoV-2 infection. TCRdb itself ran the 5' RACE reads through MiXCR, one entry per CDR3 protein. The table includes 50,000 to 60,000 distinct CDR3 sequences, around 9.3% detected once. The sequenced sample was whole blood. The receptors originated from an adult who was a healthcare worker with PCR-confirmed SARS-CoV-2 infection or an uninfected control (not recorded which).

This clonotype was found a few times. This chain links TRBV30 with TRBJ2-1; D possibly corresponds to TRBD2 (7 bases). The CDR3 is made up of 15 amino acids. Germline CDR1 GTSNPN, CDR2 SVGIG (reference sequence). V lost 3 bases and J 8 bases, leaving 20 bases between the germline ends. CDR3 loop: CAWRAGTTYRDEQFF. The CDR3 DNA reads TGTGCCTGGAGGGCCGGGACTACCTACAGGGATGAGCAGTTCTTC.

The DNA for the CDR3 is TGTGCCAGCTCAAAGGAGATAGGGGCGACTGAAGCTTTCTTT. This gives the protein CASSKEIGATEAFF. This chain joins TRBV2 and TRBJ1-1; D is perhaps TRBD1 (5 bases). The CDR3 has 14 residues. Per germline, CDR1 SNHLY and CDR2 FYNNEI. Trimming took 8 bases from V and 5 from J, leaving 18 bases between them.

There are many counts of this clonotype. This chain joins TRBV5-1 and TRBJ1-1, with D hard to call. The germline CDR1 and CDR2 sequences are SGHRS and YFSETQ. Trimming removed 0 bases at V and 8 bases at J, with 11 bases between. The CDR3 spans 13 residues. CDR3 residues: CASSLAGRSEAFF. In DNA form, the CDR3 reads TGCGCCAGCAGCTTGGCCGGGCGATCAGAAGCTTTCTTT.

This clonotype was counted at least ten times. The J gene is TRBJ1-3, the V gene TRBV10-1; the match to TRBD1 covers 7 bases. The germline V gene encodes CDR1 WNHNN and CDR2 SYGVQD (reference sequence). V dropped 3 bases and J dropped 6; count of bases not matched to a gene: 8. The CDR3 sequence is 15 residues long. The CDR3 sequence is CASSEYGTAENTIYF. The CDR3, as DNA: TGCGCCAGCAGTGAATACGGGACAGCTGAAAACACCATATATTTT.

This clonotype was detected ten times or more. The CDR3 nucleotides are TGCGCCAGCAGCTTGGGGTCAGACGAGACCCAGTACTTC. This translates into CASSLGSDETQYF. V is TRBV5-1 and J is TRBJ2-5; D uncertain. The CDR3 is made up of 13 amino acids. The V gene lost 0 bases and the J gene lost 5 bases, with 8 bases spanning the gap. Germline V gene data show CDR1 as SGHRS and CDR2 as YFSETQ.

In this sample, this clonotype turned up a few times. This chain links TRBV19 with TRBJ1-2; possible D gene TRBD1, 6 bases. The V gene's germline CDR1 is LNHDA and CDR2 SQIVND (reference sequence). The V end lost 5 bases, the J end lost 4 bases, and 14 bases lay between the germline ends. The CDR3 sequence is 14 residues long. This CDR3 is CASSGARGSYGYTF. The CDR3 DNA sequence: TGTGCCAGTAGTGGGGCCAGGGGAAGCTATGGCTACACCTTC.

This clonotype was seen a few times. This sequence joins TRBV3-1 and TRBJ2-7; D not resolved. Germline V gives CDR1 LGHDT, CDR2 YNNKEL (reference sequence). The CDR3 sequence is 13 residues long. Trimming left V 3 bases short and J 1 base short, with 7 bases between. The chain's CDR3 is CASSQGLSYEQYF. The CDR3 nucleotides read TGTGCCAGCAGCCAGGGCTTGTCCTACGAGCAGTACTTC.

Ten or more counts support this clonotype. This chain uses TRBV9 with TRBJ2-6, with no clear D. Trimming removed 4 bases at V and 4 bases at J, with 12 bases between. The CDR3 has 15 amino acids. The germline V gene encodes CDR1 SGDLS and CDR2 YYNGEE. Here the CDR3 DNA reads TGTGCCAGCAGCTCCGCCATAGGGGGGGCCAACGTCCTGACTTTC. Encoded protein: CASSSAIGGANVLTF. The full variable domain, in which reference TRBV9 and TRBJ2-6 provide the parts outside the CDR3, is DSGVTQTPKHLITATGQRVTLRCSPRSGDLSVYWYQQSLDQGLQFLIQYYNGEERAKGNILERFSAQQFPDLHSELNLSSLELGDSALYFCASSSAIGGANVLTFGAGSRLTVL.

This clonotype was counted many times. The chain uses TRBV2 and TRBJ2-1; no firm D call. V was trimmed by 1 base and J by 6 bases, leaving 7 bases between them. CDR1 and CDR2 (germline): SNHLY, FYNNEI. The CDR3 has 13 residues. The CDR3 loop is CASSEESSNEQFF. CDR3 nucleotides: TGTGCCAGCAGTGAAGAGAGCAGCAATGAGCAGTTCTTC. Filled out from reference TRBV2 and TRBJ2-1, the complete variable domain reads EPEVTQTPSHQVTQMGQEVILRCVPISNHLYFYWYRQILGQKVEFLVSFYNNEISEKSEIFDDQFSVERPDGSNFTLKIRSTKLEDSAMYFCASSEESSNEQFFGPGTRLTVL.

V gene TRBV20-1 combines with J gene TRBJ2-5; D might be TRBD2 (6 bases). The CDR3 has 16 amino acids. Trimming took off 1 base at V and 5 bases at J, with 20 bases between the two ends. The germline V gene encodes CDR1 DFQATT and CDR2 SNEGSKA (reference sequence). DNA of the CDR3: TGCAGTGCTAGAGTTCCGGGACTTTCCCGGGGTGAGACCCAGTACTTC. Translating gives CSARVPGLSRGETQYF.

The chain is built from TRBV5-1 and TRBJ1-6; no reliable D call. Germline CDR1 reads SGHRS; CDR2 reads YFSETQ. V gave up 6 bases and J gave up 3 bases, with 10 bases separating them. This CDR3 is built from 14 residues. The CDR3 coding sequence is TGCGCCAGCAAAGAAGGCGACTATAATTCACCCCTCCACTTT. As protein: CASKEGDYNSPLHF.

The sample holds a few counts of this clonotype. The chain uses TRBV12-3 or TRBV12-4 and TRBJ2-7, with TRBD2 matching 8 bases. There are 13 residues in the CDR3. Trimming at V came to 6 bases and at J to 9 bases, leaving 10 bases not matched to a gene. CDR3 nucleotide sequence: TGTGCCAGCAGCCTAGCGGGTGGGCAAGTGCAGTACTTC. Residues: CASSLAGGQVQYF.

This clonotype was detected many times. This chain joins TRBV4-1 and TRBJ2-7; no clear D. CDR3 length: 12 residues. Per the germline V gene, CDR1 is MGHRA and CDR2 is YSYEKL. Trimming removed 0 bases from V and 3 bases from J, with 3 bases in between. The CDR3 sequence: CASSQENYEQYF. In DNA, the CDR3 is TGCGCCAGCAGCCAAGAGAACTACGAGCAGTACTTC.

This clonotype was picked up many times. The chain recombines TRBV3-1 with TRBJ1-5; D call uncertain. Looked up from germline, CDR1 is LGHDT and CDR2 is YNNKEL (reference sequence). This CDR3 is 14 amino acids long. Trimming removed 4 bases at V and 0 bases at J, with 7 bases between. CDR3: CASSPDNSNQPQHF. The CDR3 DNA follows: TGTGCCAGCAGCCCAGATAATAGCAATCAGCCCCAGCATTTT.

This clonotype was counted at least ten times. The chain recombines TRBV5-1 with TRBJ2-7; D tentatively fits TRBD1 or TRBD2 (5 bases each). The germline CDR1 and CDR2 sequences are SGHRS and YFSETQ. The CDR3 length is 13 residues. Between the trimmed V and J ends, which lost 4 bases and 12 bases, there was a span of 20 bases. CDR3 residues: CASSLEDTSAGYF. The CDR3 nucleotides are TGCGCCAGCAGCCTGGAGGACACTTCCGCGGGGTACTTC.

This clonotype was observed many times. V is TRBV7-2 and J is TRBJ2-1, with a weak D call TRBD1 (6 bases). V dropped 0 bases and J dropped 10 bases, with 13 bases sitting between them. Germline CDR1 SGHTA, CDR2 FQGNSA. This CDR3 comprises 14 residues. For the CDR3, the DNA is TGTGCCAGCAGCTTAGCGCAGGGCACAGGGGAGCAGTTCTTC. Its protein is CASSLAQGTGEQFF.

Many counts were recorded for this clonotype. The chain has TRBV7-6 and TRBJ1-6; 8 nucleotides agree with TRBD1. After removal of 2 bases from V and 8 bases from J, the junction contained 5 bases not matched to a gene. This CDR3 has 15 amino acids. Germline V gene lookup returns CDR1 SGHVS and CDR2 FNYEAQ. The CDR3 loop is CASSLNQGADSPLHF. The CDR3 DNA reads TGTGCCAGCAGCTTAAATCAGGGGGCGGATTCACCCCTCCACTTT.

The rearrangement uses TRBV7-9 and TRBJ2-5; 8 nucleotides match TRBD2. Germline loops: CDR1 SEHNR, CDR2 FQNEAQ (reference sequence). Trimming at V came to 4 bases and at J to 3 bases, leaving 13 bases not matched to a gene. The CDR3 consists of 17 residues. The CDR3 nucleotides read TGTGCCAGCAGCTCCCTAATCGGGGGGGTTGATGAAGAGACCCAGTACTTC. Translating it yields CASSSLIGGVDEETQYF.

This sequence joins TRBV3-1 and TRBJ1-1; TRBD1 might be the D (5 bases). The CDR3 length is 14 residues. Germline V lookup: CDR1 LGHDT, CDR2 YNNKEL (reference sequence). V was cut by 5 bases and J by 2 bases, with 12 bases left in between. The CDR3 reads CASSFRVRNTEAFF. As DNA, the CDR3 is TGTGCCAGCAGCTTCAGGGTGAGAAACACTGAAGCTTTCTTT.

This clonotype occurred a few times. V gene TRBV12-3 or TRBV12-4 combines with J gene TRBJ1-4; D is possibly TRBD1 (5 bases). This CDR3 comprises 14 residues. Trimming cost V 1 base and J 6 bases, with 9 bases left between them. The chain's CDR3 is CASSLVTDDEKLFF. The CDR3, as DNA: TGTGCCAGCAGTTTAGTGACAGATGATGAAAAACTGTTTTTT.

This clonotype was detected only a few times. The CDR3 sequence: CASSGTTDTQYF. CDR3 DNA sequence: TGCGCCAGCAGTGGGACCACAGATACGCAGTATTTT. V is TRBV10-1 and J is TRBJ2-3; D gene uncertain. Germline V lookup: CDR1 WNHNN, CDR2 SYGVQD (reference sequence). V lost 4 bases, J lost 2 bases, and 4 bases lay in between. This CDR3 is built from 12 residues.

This clonotype occurred many times. V is TRBV15 and J is TRBJ2-1; tentatively, D is TRBD2 (6 bases). Trimming removed 7 bases at V and 9 bases at J, with 25 bases between. Germline CDR1 is LNHNV and CDR2 is YYDKDF (reference sequence). There are 16 residues in the CDR3. The CDR3 protein is CATTPEGLAGSFEQFF. Written as DNA, the CDR3 is TGTGCCACCACCCCGGAGGGACTCGCCGGGAGCTTTGAGCAGTTCTTC.

V gene TRBV12-3 or TRBV12-4 combines with J gene TRBJ2-1; D is unresolved. The CDR3 extends over 17 amino acids. V lost 5 bases to trimming and J lost 6 bases, with 23 bases between them. Here the CDR3 reads CASSPSSGVLSVNEQFF. DNA of the CDR3: TGTGCCAGCAGTCCGTCCTCGGGTGTGCTTTCGGTCAATGAGCAGTTCTTC.

This clonotype was detected ten times or more. The chain uses TRBV6-5 and TRBJ2-2; D is unclear. Looked up from germline, CDR1 is MNHEY and CDR2 is SVGAGI. Trimming took off 6 bases at V and 4 bases at J, with 3 bases between the two ends. This CDR3 region has 11 residues. CDR3 sequence (DNA): TGTGCCAGCAGCACCACCGGGGAGCTGTTTTTT. Translation gives CASSTTGELFF.

This clonotype has a handful of counts. The CDR3 coding sequence is TGCAGCGGATCTTTGGTTGGGGAGACCCAGTACTTC. Translation gives CSGSLVGETQYF. The genes are TRBV29-1 and TRBJ2-5; D is ambiguous. The V end was cut by 7 bases, the J end by 5 bases, with 14 bases between. The CDR3 is made up of 12 amino acids. CDR1 and CDR2 (germline): SQVTM, ANQGSEA. The whole variable domain, remainder taken from reference TRBV29-1 and TRBJ2-5, is SAVISQKPSRDICQRGTSLTIQCQVDSQVTMMFWYRQQPGQSLTLIATANQGSEATYESGFVIDKFPISRPNLTFSTLTVSNMSPEDSSIYLCSGSLVGETQYFGPGTRLLVL.

The chain couples TRBV4-1 to TRBJ2-1, with 11 bases identical to TRBD2. The ends lost 3 bases at V and 7 bases at J; junction bases unmatched: 8. This CDR3 has 16 residues. Germline V lookup: CDR1 MGHRA, CDR2 YSYEKL. The chain's CDR3 is CASSHLAGGGWNEQFF. CDR3 nucleotides: TGCGCCAGCAGCCACCTAGCGGGGGGAGGTTGGAATGAGCAGTTCTTC.

The J gene is TRBJ2-1, the V gene TRBV4-1, with D unresolved. Germline assignment: CDR1 MGHRA and CDR2 YSYEKL. V lost 6 bases and J lost 0, with 15 bases in between. CDR3 length: 16 residues. The CDR3 DNA reads as TGCGCCAGCAGACGAGATCCGGACGGCTCCTACAATGAGCAGTTCTTC. It codes for CASRRDPDGSYNEQFF.

The V and J genes are TRBV10-3 and TRBJ2-2; tentatively, D is TRBD1 (6 bases). Germline-derived CDR1 and CDR2 are ENHRY and SYGVKD. The V gene lost 3 bases and the J gene lost 6 bases, with 14 bases spanning the gap. The CDR3 extends over 15 amino acids. CDR3 region: CAISEPTRGPGELFF. CDR3 in DNA: TGTGCCATCAGTGAACCGACCAGGGGACCCGGGGAGCTGTTTTTT.

In its sample, this clonotype was seen many times. The V and J genes are TRBV6-6 and TRBJ1-1; the D gene is possibly TRBD1 (6 bases). The CDR3 loop spans 14 amino acids. The ends were cut back, 8 bases at V and 2 bases at J, with 15 bases in the middle. The germline CDR1 and CDR2 sequences are MNHNY and SVGAGI (reference sequence). CDR3 sequence: CASRILGGNTEAFF. Here the CDR3 DNA reads TGTGCCAGCCGAATCCTTGGGGGCAACACTGAAGCTTTCTTT.

In this sample, this clonotype turned up many times. V gene TRBV20-1 combines with J gene TRBJ1-1; no clear D. This CDR3 region has 11 residues. In germline, CDR1 is DFQATT, CDR2 SNEGSKA (reference sequence). Trimming left V 3 bases short and J 1 base short, with 3 bases between. CDR3 protein: CSASRNTEAFF. The CDR3 DNA reads as TGCAGTGCTAGTAGGAACACTGAAGCTTTCTTT.